Listed below are T cell receptor beta chains from one sample, sequenced in a study of CD4 T cells in relation to SARS-CoV-2 and coronaviruses. The repertoire was sequenced with immunoSEQ multiplex PCR; TCRdb's copy has only in-frame clones and lacks some. The table has roughly 17,000 clones, 65% to 85% seen once. Their recognized antigens are unknown. The sequencing sample was made of CD4+ T cells from PBMCs, cultured in vitro. The receptors shown here come from a human donor in good health. Both conserved end residues are part of each CDR3. D genes are given only for firm matches. Where a row states a size, it is once, few, many or the class of an expanded clone; other rows omit it.

>NA|few|TRBJ2-2|TRBV19
CASSPGQNTGELFF
TGTGCCAGTAGTCCCGGACAGAACACCGGGGAGCTGTTTTTT
>NA|NA|TRBJ1-3|TRBV3-1/TRBV3-2
CAAGAGNTIYF
TGTGCCGCGGGAGCTGGAAACACCATATATTTT
>TRBD1|NA|TRBJ2-5|TRBV18
CASSPRQGAWETQYF
TGTGCCAGCTCACCACGACAGGGGGCATGGGAGACCCAGTACTTC
>NA|few|TRBJ1-1|TRBV11-2
CASSLLHEAFF
TGTGCCAGCAGCTTACTCCATGAAGCTTTCTTT
>NA|NA|TRBJ1-4|TRBV10-3
CAISPGMNEKLFF
TGTGCCATCTCCCCGGGGATGAATGAAAAACTGTTTTTT
>TRBD1|NA|TRBJ1-2|TRBV19
CASRQGIGYGYTF
TGTGCCAGCCGACAGGGGATTGGCTATGGCTACACCTTC
>NA|NA|TRBJ1-6|TRBV12-3/TRBV12-4
CASSFLNSPLHF
TGTGCCAGCAGTTTTCTAAATTCACCCCTCCACTTT
>NA|NA|TRBJ2-3|TRBV18
CASSPRGTSGNTQYF
TGTGCCAGCTCTCCCCGGGGTACGTCGGGGAATACGCAGTATTTT
>NA|NA|TRBJ1-1|TRBV12-3/TRBV12-4
CASSWTDNTEAFF
TGTGCCAGCAGTTGGACAGATAACACTGAAGCTTTCTTT
>TRBD1|once|TRBJ1-1|TRBV18
CASSLGGQGPTEAFF
TGTGCCAGCTCACTCGGGGGACAGGGCCCCACTGAAGCTTTCTTT
>NA|NA|TRBJ2-3|TRBV28
CASNSAGADTQYF
TGTGCCAGCAATTCGGCCGGCGCAGATACGCAGTATTTT
>TRBD2|NA|TRBJ2-7|TRBV5-1
CASSSGTSGSVYEQYF
TGCGCCAGCAGCTCCGGGACTAGCGGGTCGGTGTACGAGCAGTACTTC
>TRBD2|NA|TRBJ2-1|TRBV19
CASSNLAGVSNEQFF
TGTGCCAGTAGTAACCTAGCGGGAGTTAGTAATGAGCAGTTCTTC
>NA|NA|TRBJ1-5|TRBV19
CASSIASGNQPQHF
TGTGCCAGTAGTATTGCCTCAGGGAATCAGCCCCAGCATTTT
>NA|NA|TRBJ2-2|TRBV5-1
CASRGDGGATGELFF
TGCGCCAGCAGAGGGGACGGCGGTGCCACCGGGGAGCTGTTTTTT
>NA|NA|TRBJ1-1|TRBV20-1
CSARLRTEAFF
TGCAGTGCTCGGTTAAGGACTGAAGCTTTCTTT
>NA|few|TRBJ1-6|TRBV5-1
CASSLTGFDNSPLHF
TGCGCCAGCAGCCTGACAGGTTTTGATAATTCACCCCTCCACTTT
>NA|once|TRBJ2-1|TRBV18
CASSPGDKNEQFF
TGTGCCAGCTCACCAGGGGACAAAAATGAGCAGTTCTTC
>NA|few|TRBJ2-2|TRBV25-1
CASSESGKGNTGELFF
TGTGCCAGCAGTGAGTCCGGAAAGGGCAACACCGGGGAGCTGTTTTTT
>NA|NA|TRBJ1-2|TRBV4-1
CASSQEDSGGYTF
TGCGCCAGCAGCCAAGAAGACAGCGGGGGCTACACCTTC
>NA|once|TRBJ2-7|TRBV7-9
CASSPPGGSYEQYF
TGTGCCAGCAGCCCCCCCGGCGGGTCCTACGAGCAGTACTTC
>NA|NA|TRBJ1-1|TRBV5-1
CASSVDTEAFF
TGCGCCAGCAGCGTGGACACTGAAGCTTTCTTT
>NA|NA|TRBJ2-2|TRBV19
CASSIAGFDGELFF
TGTGCCAGTAGTATAGCAGGGTTTGACGGGGAGCTGTTTTTT
>NA|few|TRBJ2-1|TRBV19
CASSLGFGRSYNEQFF
TGTGCCAGTAGTTTAGGTTTCGGGCGTTCCTACAATGAGCAGTTCTTC
>TRBD1|NA|TRBJ2-5|TRBV28
CASSSGQGGLTQYF
TGTGCCAGCAGTTCGGGACAGGGAGGCCTCACCCAGTACTTC
>NA|NA|TRBJ2-1|TRBV4-1
CASSQQGASYNEQFF
TGCGCCAGCAGCCAACAGGGAGCCTCCTACAATGAGCAGTTCTTC
>NA|NA|TRBJ1-1|TRBV7-9
CASSLPRGDTFF
TGTGCCAGCAGCCTCCCCAGGGGCGACACTTTCTTT
>TRBD2|few|TRBJ2-1|TRBV11-3
CASSLGATSSNEQFF
TGTGCCAGCAGCTTAGGAGCGACTAGCAGCAATGAGCAGTTCTTC
>NA|NA|TRBJ1-5|TRBV7-8
CASSLSQGQPQHF
TGTGCCAGCAGCTTATCTCAGGGCCAGCCCCAGCATTTT
>TRBD1|NA|TRBJ2-1|TRBV9
CASSVGQGSGTGNNEQFF
TGTGCCAGCAGCGTAGGCCAAGGGTCGGGGACAGGTAACAATGAGCAGTTCTTC
>TRBD1|NA|TRBJ2-1|TRBV5-1
CASSPGQVSYNEQFF
TGCGCCAGCAGCCCGGGACAGGTCTCCTACAATGAGCAGTTCTTC
>TRBD2|NA|TRBJ2-1|TRBV18
CASSPSSGIYNEQFF
TGTGCCAGCTCTCCGTCTAGCGGGATTTACAATGAGCAGTTCTTC
>TRBD1|NA|TRBJ2-2|TRBV11-2
CASSPGTGRTGGELFF
TGTGCCAGCAGCCCTGGGACAGGGAGAACCGGCGGGGAGCTGTTTTTT
>NA|few|TRBJ1-1|TRBV10-3
CAIRVQEGGTEAFF
TGTGCCATCAGGGTACAGGAGGGGGGCACTGAAGCTTTCTTT
>NA|NA|TRBJ2-5|TRBV14
CASSHPGWETQYF
TGTGCCAGCAGCCACCCAGGGTGGGAGACCCAGTACTTC
>NA|NA|TRBJ2-7|TRBV14
CASSRVGISSREQYF
TGTGCCAGCAGCCGCGTCGGGATTTCCTCTCGCGAGCAGTACTTC
>NA|NA|TRBJ1-2|TRBV19
CASSTGFPNYGYTF
TGTGCCAGTAGTACAGGGTTTCCTAACTATGGCTACACCTTC